Below, 23 T cell receptor beta chains from the same sample are listed, as sequenced in a study of technical replicates of blood from a handful of donors. Measured with immunoSEQ multiplex PCR; TCRdb has only the in-frame clones, and not every one. The profile shows roughly 80,000 clones, nearly 96% of them singletons. The sample was T cells isolated from PBMCs. These receptor sequences come from a human donor in good health.

The chain uses TRBV6-1 and TRBJ2-7; 13 nucleotides match TRBD2. CDR1 is MNHNS and CDR2 is SASEGT in the germline V gene. With 2 bases clipped from V and 12 bases from J, the junction kept 10 bases outside the gene matches. The CDR3 runs to 15 residues. CDR3 region: CASSEIGLAGAVGYF. The CDR3 DNA is TGTGCCAGCAGTGAAATCGGACTAGCGGGAGCGGTAGGGTACTTC.

The J gene is TRBJ2-7, the V gene TRBV11-2; 8 bases line up with TRBD2. The CDR3 is made up of 15 amino acids. Per germline, CDR1 SGHAT and CDR2 FQNNGV. The junction had 6 bases not matched to a gene; V was cut back by 5 bases and J by 0 bases. The CDR3 reads CASSPGSGSSYEQYF. The CDR3 DNA is TGTGCCAGCAGCCCCGGGAGCGGGAGCTCCTACGAGCAGTACTTC.

This chain uses TRBV2 with TRBJ1-4, with D perhaps matching TRBD1 (5 bases). Germline CDR1 reads SNHLY; CDR2 reads FYNNEI. The CDR3 runs 14 residues. Trimming took 4 bases from V and 3 from J, leaving 9 bases between them. CDR3 region: CASSGQTSNEKLFF. The CDR3, as DNA: TGTGCCAGCAGTGGACAGACCTCTAATGAAAAACTGTTTTTT.

The chain employs TRBV5-1 and TRBJ1-2; TRBD1 matches at 7 bases. The CDR3 length is 15 residues. Germline CDR1 SGHRS, CDR2 YFSETQ. V lost 4 bases to trimming and J lost 8 bases; unmatched junction nucleotides: 14. As DNA, the CDR3 is TGCGCCAGCAGCCCGACAGGGTATACGGTCCACGGCTACACCTTC. Translation: CASSPTGYTVHGYTF. Full variable domain (missing parts from reference TRBV5-1 and TRBJ1-2): KAGVTQTPRYLIKTRGQQVTLSCSPISGHRSVSWYQQTPGQGLQFLFEYFSETQRNKGNFPGRFSGRQFSNSRSEMNVSTLELGDSALYLCASSPTGYTVHGYTFGSGTRLTVV.

The chain has TRBV6-5 and TRBJ2-7, with 12 bases identical to TRBD2. The CDR3 spans 16 residues. The V and J ends lost 0 bases and 5 bases, in that order; junction bases with no gene match: 5. Germline loops: CDR1 MNHEY, CDR2 SVGAGI. In DNA, the CDR3 is TGTGCCAGCAGTTACTCACGACTAGCGGGAGACCACGAGCAGTACTTC. This translates into CASSYSRLAGDHEQYF.

The CDR3: CASGTGGPEAFF. The CDR3 DNA sequence: TGTGCCTCCGGGACAGGGGGCCCTGAAGCTTTCTTT. The V gene is TRBV7-9, the J gene TRBJ1-1; TRBD1 agrees at 12 bases. This CDR3 comprises 12 residues. Germline loops: CDR1 SEHNR, CDR2 FQNEAQ (reference sequence). V shed 11 bases and J 6 bases; nucleotides not matched to a gene: 4.

The CDR3 loop reads CASSQEMGDLYNEQFF. The CDR3 nucleotides read TGTGCCAGCAGCCAAGAGATGGGCGACCTCTACAATGAGCAGTTCTTC. The chain has TRBV4-2 and TRBJ2-1; D gene unclear. The germline V gene encodes CDR1 LGHNA and CDR2 YNFKEQ. The V gene lost 0 bases and the J gene lost 3 bases, with 12 bases spanning the gap. The CDR3 contains 16 residues.

This clone was recorded only once. The chain uses TRBV6-1 and TRBJ2-7, with TRBD2 matching over 8 bases. Germline V gene lookup returns CDR1 MNHNS and CDR2 SASEGT. This CDR3 spans 15 amino acids. The ends lost 6 bases at V and 5 bases at J; junction bases unmatched: 12. CDR3 bases: TGTGCCAGCAGCCCCAGTAGCGGGACCGGCCACGAGCAGTACTTC. Translating gives CASSPSSGTGHEQYF.

V and J are TRBV2 and TRBJ2-4, with 11 bases aligning to TRBD2. Germline V lookup: CDR1 SNHLY, CDR2 FYNNEI. This CDR3 spans 16 amino acids. The junction had 8 bases not matched to a gene; V was cut back by 5 bases and J by 5 bases. As DNA, the CDR3 is TGTGCCAGCAGTTCGGGACTAGCGGACTATGAAAACATTCAGTACTTC. It is translated as CASSSGLADYENIQYF.

This chain connects TRBV5-1 to TRBJ2-2, with a possible D match to TRBD1 (6 bases). The germline V and J ends were trimmed by 7 bases and 5 bases, with 12 bases remaining between them. This CDR3 contains 13 residues. Germline V lookup: CDR1 SGHRS, CDR2 YFSETQ. The CDR3 DNA sequence: TGCGCCAGCGCGACAGGACAGACCGGGGAGCTGTTTTTT. Translation: CASATGQTGELFF.

This clone was seen many times. The chain couples TRBV9 to TRBJ1-1, with TRBD1 as a possible D gene (5 bases). The CDR3 extends over 14 amino acids. Trimming left V 2 bases short and J 1 base short, with 9 bases between. Germline V gene data show CDR1 as SGDLS and CDR2 as YYNGEE. The CDR3 reads CASSVGGRNTEAFF. CDR3 bases: TGTGCCAGCAGCGTCGGGGGGAGGAACACTGAAGCTTTCTTT.

This clone showed up just once. The chain combines TRBV19 with TRBJ2-2; D possibly corresponds to TRBD1 (6 bases). This CDR3 spans 13 amino acids. Germline CDR1 reads LNHDA; CDR2 reads SQIVND (reference sequence). V was clipped by 6 bases and J by 1 base, with 6 bases between them. The DNA for the CDR3 is TGTGCCAGTAGGGGACAGAACACCGGGGAGCTGTTTTTT. As protein: CASRGQNTGELFF.

The chain joins TRBV6-1 to TRBJ2-7; 9 bases map to TRBD1. The germline V gene has CDR1 MNHNS and CDR2 SASEGT. The CDR3 is 15 residues long. J gave up 2 bases and V 2 bases, and 4 bases lay outside the gene matches. CDR3 sequence (DNA): TGTGCCAGCAGTGAACCCGGGACAGGGACCTACGAGCAGTACTTC. It translates to CASSEPGTGTYEQYF.

This chain joins TRBV6-5 and TRBJ2-7, with a tentative D call TRBD1 (5 bases). Germline lookup yields CDR1 MNHEY and CDR2 SVGAGI. The CDR3 has 13 residues. V lost 6 bases to trimming and J lost 2 bases, with 11 bases between them. CDR3 sequence (DNA): TGTGCCAGCAGACAGACAGCAGCCTACGAGCAGTACTTC. It is translated as CASRQTAAYEQYF.

The chain has TRBV7-8 and TRBJ1-2; no reliable D call. CDR1 is SGHVS, CDR2 FQNEAQ, per germline. V was pared by 4 bases and J by 2 bases, with 11 bases between. The CDR3 length is 14 residues. The CDR3 protein is CASSYSSRNYGYTF. Written as DNA, the CDR3 is TGTGCCAGCAGCTATAGTTCGCGGAACTATGGCTACACCTTC.

The V gene is TRBV18, the J gene TRBJ2-1; D perhaps matches TRBD1 (6 bases). The CDR3 is 13 amino acids. CDR1 is KGHSH, CDR2 LQKENI, per germline. The V gene lost 3 bases and the J gene lost 7 bases, with 10 bases spanning the gap. The CDR3 DNA follows: TGTGCCAGCTCACCGCTACAGGGAAATGAGCAGTTCTTC. Translated, it gives CASSPLQGNEQFF.

CDR3 sequence (DNA): TGTGCCAGCAGCCAGACCGGGAGCACAGATACGCAGTATTTT. Translated: CASSQTGSTDTQYF. The chain couples TRBV7-3 to TRBJ2-3; no firm D call. The CDR3 sequence is 14 residues long. Germline assignment: CDR1 SGHTA and CDR2 FQGTGA. V lost 5 bases and J lost 0, with 9 bases in between.

This clone was seen only once. V gene TRBV11-2 combines with J gene TRBJ2-7; 8 positions agree with TRBD2. This CDR3 has 16 residues. Per germline, CDR1 SGHAT and CDR2 FQNNGV. Trimming removed 5 bases from V and 6 bases from J; junction bases left unmatched: 15. The DNA for the CDR3 is TGTGCCAGCAGCCCTTTTCCAGGACTAGCATCCGGCGAGCAGTACTTC. This sequence encodes CASSPFPGLASGEQYF. Combining the CDR3 with reference TRBV11-2 and TRBJ2-7 gives the whole variable domain EAGVAQSPRYKIIEKRQSVAFWCNPISGHATLYWYQQILGQGPKLLIQFQNNGVVDDSQLPKDRFSAERLKGVDSTLKIQPAKLEDSAVYLCASSPFPGLASGEQYFGPGTRLTVT.

The rearrangement uses TRBV19 and TRBJ2-2, with 9 bases fitting TRBD1. Trimming removed 4 bases from V and 6 bases from J; junction bases left unmatched: 9. CDR1 is LNHDA and CDR2 is SQIVND in the germline V gene (reference sequence). The CDR3 runs to 16 residues. DNA of the CDR3: TGTGCCAGTAGTAAATTTTTAGGACAGGGGCCCGGGGAGCTGTTTTTT. This encodes CASSKFLGQGPGELFF.

The chain joins TRBV9 to TRBJ2-2; 7 nucleotides line up with TRBD2. The CDR3 sequence is 16 residues long. CDR1 and CDR2 from the germline V gene are SGDLS and YYNGEE. The V gene end was trimmed by 3 bases and the J gene end by 6 bases; junction bases not matched to a gene: 11. CDR3 nucleotide sequence: TGTGCCAGCAGCGAGGGACTAAGCGGCAGGGCCGGGGAGCTGTTTTTT. Encoded protein: CASSEGLSGRAGELFF.

The V gene is TRBV15, the J gene TRBJ1-5, with 9 positions matching TRBD1. Germline CDR1 is LNHNV and CDR2 is YYDKDF (reference sequence). J was trimmed by 4 bases and V by 5 bases; bases with no gene match: 9. The CDR3 loop spans 16 amino acids. The CDR3 DNA reads TGTGCCACCAGCCTCTTACAGGGGGCGCAGAATCAGCCCCAGCATTTT. This sequence encodes CATSLLQGAQNQPQHF.

V is TRBV5-1 and J is TRBJ2-7; D may be TRBD1 (5 bases). Germline lookup yields CDR1 SGHRS and CDR2 YFSETQ. The CDR3 has 12 amino acids. V dropped 5 bases and J dropped 3 bases, with 9 bases sitting between them. The CDR3 sequence is CASRFDSYEQYF. DNA for the CDR3: TGCGCCAGCAGATTTGACAGCTACGAGCAGTACTTC.

This chain joins TRBV6-1 and TRBJ2-7, with 8 bases aligning to TRBD1. Germline CDR1 and CDR2: MNHNS and SASEGT. This CDR3 spans 14 amino acids. With V trimmed by 3 bases and J by 3 bases, 4 bases remained unmatched. CDR3: CASSDVRGLYEQYF. CDR3 bases: TGTGCCAGCAGTGATGTCAGGGGGCTCTACGAGCAGTACTTC.